Shown below are 2 T cell receptor beta chains from a single sample sequenced in a study of shared clonotypes between healthy human individuals (dated by TCRdb to about 2020). The library was prepared using the immunoSEQ multiplex PCR assay. TCRdb retrieved this table from immuneACCESS and kept in-frame rearrangements only. Not all clones are present; in checked studies, unresolved V genes account for under half, and no reason is known for the remainder. The sample table holds roughly 1 million clones, of which approximately 80% were seen once. The ten largest clones capture approximately 0.5% of the sample. Sequencing input: memory CD4+ T cells from PBMCs. What the cell subset or site label conveys for this sample: CD45RA-negative fraction. The receptors here all came from a man aged 18 to 30 in good health. Some clones in this sample may be carry-over from other donors' samples.

The chain carries TRBV6-5 and TRBJ1-2; 9 bases map to TRBD1. Germline trimming cut 4 bases from V and 3 bases from J; bases unmatched to any gene: 6. CDR1 is MNHEY, CDR2 SVGAGI, per germline. This CDR3 is 15 amino acids long. CDR3 region: CASSSRDRGYYGYTF. In DNA form, the CDR3 reads TGTGCCAGCAGTTCCCGAGACAGGGGGTACTATGGCTACACCTTC.

The rearrangement joins TRBV15 to TRBJ1-4, with D maybe TRBD1 (5 bases). This CDR3 is 14 amino acids long. Germline CDR1 is LNHNV and CDR2 is YYDKDF (reference sequence). V was cut by 1 base and J by 4 bases, with 7 bases left in between. The CDR3: CATSRGQHNEKLFF. CDR3 DNA sequence: TGTGCCACCAGCAGAGGACAGCATAATGAAAAACTGTTTTTT. Supplemented by reference TRBV15 and TRBJ1-4, the full variable domain reads DAMVIQNPRYQVTQFGKPVTLSCSQTLNHNVMYWYQQKSSQAPKLLFHYYDKDFNNEADTPDNFQSRRPNTSFCFLDIRSPGLGDTAMYLCATSRGQHNEKLFFGSGTQLSVL.